The 11 T cell receptor beta chains listed next were all sequenced from one sample in a study of blood T cell repertoires in COVID-19. Profiling relied on immunoSEQ multiplex PCR, and the TCRdb table lists in-frame clones only, not all of them. The sample shows 150,000 to 200,000 clones, over 60% of them seen only once. The sequenced sample consisted of peripheral blood. The source of these receptors is a man aged 55 to 69 with acute or convalescent COVID-19.

The gene calls are TRBV19 and TRBJ1-6; D not resolved. The CDR3 sequence is 12 residues long. CDR1 is LNHDA and CDR2 is SQIVND in the germline V gene (reference sequence). Between the trimmed V and J ends, which lost 5 bases and 9 bases, there was a span of 8 bases. The CDR3 sequence is CASSAGFSPLHF. The DNA of the CDR3 is TGTGCCAGTAGTGCGGGGTTTTCACCCCTCCACTTT.

This clone has a handful of counts. The V call is TRBV11-2, the J call TRBJ2-7; TRBD2 might be the D (6 bases). This CDR3 is built from 14 residues. The germline V gene encodes CDR1 SGHAT and CDR2 FQNNGV. V was clipped by 1 base and J by 1 base, with 8 bases between them. The DNA of the CDR3 is TGTGCCAGCAGCTTAGCGGGGGTTTCCTACGAGCAGTACTTC. This codes for CASSLAGVSYEQYF.

This chain connects TRBV6-1 to TRBJ2-2; 13 nucleotides line up with TRBD2. The CDR3 spans 15 residues. V trimming: 9 bases; J trimming: 2 bases; junction bases outside the gene matches: 3. The germline gives CDR1 MNHNS, CDR2 SASEGT. CDR3 bases: TGTGCCAGTAGGACTAGCGGGGGTAACACCGGGGAGCTGTTTTTT. Translated: CASRTSGGNTGELFF.

The chain employs TRBV25-1 and TRBJ1-6; D remains unclear. Germline CDR1 reads MGHDK; CDR2 reads SYGVNS. V lost 0 bases, J lost 8 bases, and 11 bases lay in between. CDR3 length equals 15 residues. The CDR3 DNA follows: TGTGCCAGCAGTGAATATTTACTTAGCGATTCACCCCTCCACTTT. It translates to CASSEYLLSDSPLHF.

V and J are TRBV3-1 (or the pseudogene TRBV3-2) and TRBJ2-7; TRBD1 is a possible D gene (6 bases). The length of the CDR3 is 15 residues. Trimming stripped 1 base from V and 0 bases from J, with 10 bases between. Germline V lookup: CDR1 LGHDT, CDR2 YNNKEL (reference sequence). The CDR3 region is CASSQAQGYSYEQYF. The CDR3 coding sequence is TGTGCCAGCAGCCAAGCACAGGGTTACTCCTACGAGCAGTACTTC.

In its sample, this clone was seen once. The genes are TRBV18 and TRBJ2-3; 8 bases are a match to TRBD2. Trimming removed 5 bases from V and 2 bases from J; junction bases left unmatched: 3. Germline V gives CDR1 KGHSH, CDR2 LQKENI. The CDR3 extends over 14 amino acids. CDR3 sequence reads: CASSWRGDTDTQYF. DNA of the CDR3: TGTGCCAGCTCATGGCGGGGGGACACAGATACGCAGTATTTT.

This clone occurred a few times. The V and J genes are TRBV4-1 and TRBJ1-5, with D possibly matching TRBD1 (5 bases). CDR3 length: 14 amino acids. CDR1 is MGHRA and CDR2 is YSYEKL in the germline V gene. V was shortened by 1 base and J by 5 bases, with 9 bases between the two germline ends. The CDR3 spells CASSQGVGDQPQHF. DNA for the CDR3: TGCGCCAGCAGCCAAGGGGTAGGGGATCAGCCCCAGCATTTT.

This clone occurred once. The chain links TRBV29-1 to TRBJ1-2; a weak D match, TRBD1 (6 bases). Looked up from germline, CDR1 is SQVTM and CDR2 is ANQGSEA. Trimming removed 5 bases at V and 2 bases at J, with 12 bases between. The CDR3 runs 13 residues. DNA for the CDR3: TGCAGCGTTCGGACAGAGTACAACTATGGCTACACCTTC. This codes for CSVRTEYNYGYTF.

The chain joins TRBV6-5 to TRBJ2-7; maybe TRBD1 (5 bases). Trimming removed 7 bases from V and 2 bases from J, with 15 bases in between. The germline V gene encodes CDR1 MNHEY and CDR2 SVGAGI. This CDR3 has 14 amino acids. CDR3: CASTPGAGTYEQYF. CDR3 in DNA: TGTGCCAGCACCCCTGGGGCCGGAACCTACGAGCAGTACTTC.

This clone was recorded once. The V gene is TRBV24-1, the J gene TRBJ2-5, with 7 bases aligning to TRBD1. Per the germline V gene, CDR1 is KGHDR and CDR2 is SFDVKD. Losses at the gene ends were 5 bases for V and 5 bases for J; bases not matched to a gene: 7. CDR3 length equals 14 residues. CDR3 in amino acids: CATSADRFGETQYF. DNA of the CDR3: TGTGCCACCAGTGCGGACAGGTTCGGGGAGACCCAGTACTTC.

The V and J genes are TRBV30 and TRBJ1-2; no clear D. CDR3 length equals 15 residues. The germline gives CDR1 GTSNPN, CDR2 SVGIG (reference sequence). V dropped 0 bases and J dropped 8 bases, with 19 bases sitting between them. The CDR3 bases are TGTGCCTGGAGTGTTTATCGGCGATGGGAGAGCGGCTACACCTTC. Translating gives CAWSVYRRWESGYTF.